The 3 T cell receptor beta chains listed next were all sequenced from one sample in a study of Graves' ophthalmopathy and Graves' hyperthyroidism. Beta-chain TCR CDR3 regions were amplified from RNA transcripts. RT-PCR was first run with HTBI primers, then multiplex PCR in a second round. One entry per CDR3 protein results from TCRdb running MiXCR on the multiplex PCR reads. The sample has approximately 500,000 distinct CDR3 sequences; roughly an eighth are singletons. The sequenced sample consisted of blood. All receptors derive from a woman younger than 45 with Graves' ophthalmopathy.

This clonotype was seen only a few times. The rearrangement joins TRBV5-1 to TRBJ2-5; a weak D match, TRBD2 (6 bases). V shed 4 bases and J shed 7 bases, with 14 bases lying between them. CDR3 size: 13 residues. In germline, CDR1 is SGHRS, CDR2 YFSETQ. This CDR3 is CASSPGDVGTQYF. CDR3 bases: TGCGCCAGCAGCCCGGGGGACGTCGGGACCCAGTACTTC.

This clonotype has ten or more counts. This sequence joins TRBV6-5 and TRBJ1-1; D not resolved. The CDR3 loop spans 11 amino acids. CDR1 is MNHEY, CDR2 SVGAGI, per germline. Trimming stripped 8 bases from V and 1 base from J, with 5 bases between. The CDR3 sequence: CASGKNTEAFF. The DNA of the CDR3 is TGTGCCAGCGGAAAGAACACTGAAGCTTTCTTT.

This clonotype came up many times. This chain's CDR3 is CASSPASRESSPLHF. The CDR3 DNA sequence: TGTGCCAGCAGCCCAGCCTCAAGGGAGTCTTCACCCCTCCACTTT. The chain links TRBV4-2 to TRBJ1-6; D gene ambiguous. V was clipped by 4 bases and J by 9 bases, with 16 bases between them. The CDR3 is made up of 15 amino acids. Germline CDR1 reads LGHNA; CDR2 reads YNFKEQ.